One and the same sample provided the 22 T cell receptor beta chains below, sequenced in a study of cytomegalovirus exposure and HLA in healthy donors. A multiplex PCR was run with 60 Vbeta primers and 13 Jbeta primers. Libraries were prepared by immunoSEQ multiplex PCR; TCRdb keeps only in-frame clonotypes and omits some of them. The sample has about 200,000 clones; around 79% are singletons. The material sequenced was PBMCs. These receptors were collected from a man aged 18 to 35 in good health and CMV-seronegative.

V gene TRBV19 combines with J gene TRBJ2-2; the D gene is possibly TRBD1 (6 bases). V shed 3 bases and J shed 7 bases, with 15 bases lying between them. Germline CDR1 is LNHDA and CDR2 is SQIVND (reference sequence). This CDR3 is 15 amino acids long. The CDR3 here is CASSIIVQGSGELFF. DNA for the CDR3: TGTGCCAGTAGTATCATAGTTCAGGGGAGCGGGGAGCTGTTTTTT.

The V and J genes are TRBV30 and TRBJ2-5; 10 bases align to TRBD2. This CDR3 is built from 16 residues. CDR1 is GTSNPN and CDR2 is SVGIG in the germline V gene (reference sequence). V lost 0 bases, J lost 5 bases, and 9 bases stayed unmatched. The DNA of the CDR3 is TGTGCCTGGAGTGTAGGAGCGGGAGGGCCCAGGGAGACCCAGTACTTC. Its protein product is CAWSVGAGGPRETQYF.

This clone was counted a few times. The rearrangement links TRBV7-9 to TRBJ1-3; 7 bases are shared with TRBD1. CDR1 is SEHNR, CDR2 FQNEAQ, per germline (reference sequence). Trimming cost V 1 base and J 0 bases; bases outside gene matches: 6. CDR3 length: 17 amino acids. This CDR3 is CASSLGDSEFSGNTIYF. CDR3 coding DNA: TGTGCCAGCAGCTTAGGGGACAGTGAGTTCTCTGGAAACACCATATATTTT.

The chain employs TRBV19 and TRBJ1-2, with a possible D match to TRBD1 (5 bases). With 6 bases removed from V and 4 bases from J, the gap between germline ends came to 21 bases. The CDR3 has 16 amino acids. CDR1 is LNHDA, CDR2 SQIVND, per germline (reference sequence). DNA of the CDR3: TGTGCCAGTAGGGCCCTACAGGCAGCAAGATTCTATGGCTACACCTTC. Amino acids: CASRALQAARFYGYTF.

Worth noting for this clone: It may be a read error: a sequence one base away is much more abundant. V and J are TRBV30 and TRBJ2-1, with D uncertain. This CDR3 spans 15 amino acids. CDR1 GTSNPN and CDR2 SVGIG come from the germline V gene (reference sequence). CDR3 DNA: TGTGTCTGGAGTTCAACCTATATCTCCTACAATGAGCAGTTCTTC. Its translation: CVWSSTYISYNEQFF.

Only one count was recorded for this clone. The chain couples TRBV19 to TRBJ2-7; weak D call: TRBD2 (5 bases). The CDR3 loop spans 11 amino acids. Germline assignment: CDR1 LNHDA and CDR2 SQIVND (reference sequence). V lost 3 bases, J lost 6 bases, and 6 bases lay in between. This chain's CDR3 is CASSIRGEQYF. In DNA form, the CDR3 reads TGTGCCAGTAGTATTCGGGGCGAGCAGTACTTC.

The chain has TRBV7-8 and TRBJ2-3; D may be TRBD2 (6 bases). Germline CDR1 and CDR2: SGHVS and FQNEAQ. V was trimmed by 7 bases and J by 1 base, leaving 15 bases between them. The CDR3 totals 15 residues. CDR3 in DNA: TGTGCCAGCACCCTTCCCGGAGGGGGCACAGATACGCAGTATTTT. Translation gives CASTLPGGGTDTQYF. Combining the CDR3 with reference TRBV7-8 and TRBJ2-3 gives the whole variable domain GAGVSQSPRYKVAKRGQDVALRCDPISGHVSLFWYQQALGQGPEFLTYFQNEAQLDKSGLPSDRFFAERPEGSVSTLKIQRTQQEDSAVYLCASTLPGGGTDTQYFGPGTRLTVL.

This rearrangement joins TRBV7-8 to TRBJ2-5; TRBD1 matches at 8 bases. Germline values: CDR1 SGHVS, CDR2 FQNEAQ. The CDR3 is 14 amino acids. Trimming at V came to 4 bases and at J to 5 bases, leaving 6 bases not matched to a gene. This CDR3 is CASSSQTGVETQYF. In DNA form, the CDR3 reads TGTGCCAGCAGCTCGCAGACAGGGGTGGAGACCCAGTACTTC.

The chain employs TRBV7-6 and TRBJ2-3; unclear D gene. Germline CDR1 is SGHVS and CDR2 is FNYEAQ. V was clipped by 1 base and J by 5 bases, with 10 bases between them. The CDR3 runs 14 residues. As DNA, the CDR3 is TGTGCCAGCAGCTTAGAAGACTGGAGAGATACGCAGTATTTT. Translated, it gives CASSLEDWRDTQYF. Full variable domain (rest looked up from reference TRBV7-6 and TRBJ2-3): GAGVSQSPRYKVTKRGQDVALRCDPISGHVSLYWYRQALGQGPEFLTYFNYEAQQDKSGLPNDRFSAERPEGSISTLTIQRTEQRDSAMYRCASSLEDWRDTQYFGPGTRLTVL.

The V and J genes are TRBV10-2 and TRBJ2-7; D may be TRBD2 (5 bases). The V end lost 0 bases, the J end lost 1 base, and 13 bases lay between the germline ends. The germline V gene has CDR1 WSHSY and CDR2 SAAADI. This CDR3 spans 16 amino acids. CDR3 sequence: CASSESTAGLSYEQYF. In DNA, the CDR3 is TGCGCCAGCAGTGAGTCCACGGCGGGCTTATCCTACGAGCAGTACTTC.

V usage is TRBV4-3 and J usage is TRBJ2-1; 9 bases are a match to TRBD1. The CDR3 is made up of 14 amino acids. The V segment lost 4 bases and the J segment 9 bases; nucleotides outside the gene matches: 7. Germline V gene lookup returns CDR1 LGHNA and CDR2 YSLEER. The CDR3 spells CASSPYRGPGEQFF. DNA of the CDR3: TGCGCCAGCAGCCCCTACAGGGGGCCGGGTGAGCAGTTCTTC.

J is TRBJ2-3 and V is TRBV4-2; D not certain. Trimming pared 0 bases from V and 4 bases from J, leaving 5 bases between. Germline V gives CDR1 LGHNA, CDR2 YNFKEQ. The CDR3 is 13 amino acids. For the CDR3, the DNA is TGTGCCAGCAGCCAAGACATTCCAGATACGCAGTATTTT. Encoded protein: CASSQDIPDTQYF.

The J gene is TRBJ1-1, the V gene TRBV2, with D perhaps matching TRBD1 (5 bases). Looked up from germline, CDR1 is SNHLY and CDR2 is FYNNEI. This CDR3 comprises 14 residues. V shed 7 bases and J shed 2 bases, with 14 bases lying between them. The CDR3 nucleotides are TGTGCCAGCAACGGGAGGACACTCAACACTGAAGCTTTCTTT. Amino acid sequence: CASNGRTLNTEAFF.

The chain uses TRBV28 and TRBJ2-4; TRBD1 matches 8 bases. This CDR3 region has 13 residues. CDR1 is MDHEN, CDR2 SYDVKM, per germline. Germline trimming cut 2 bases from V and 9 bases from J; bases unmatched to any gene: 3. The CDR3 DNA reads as TGTGCCAGCAGTTTAAACAGGGGGAGCATTCAGTACTTC. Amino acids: CASSLNRGSIQYF.

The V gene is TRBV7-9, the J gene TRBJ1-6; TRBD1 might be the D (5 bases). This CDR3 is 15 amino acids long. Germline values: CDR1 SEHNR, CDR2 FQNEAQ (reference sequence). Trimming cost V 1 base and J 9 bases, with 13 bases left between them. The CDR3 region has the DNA TGTGCCAGCAGCTTAGACGGCAGGGTTGTTTCACCCCTCCACTTT. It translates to CASSLDGRVVSPLHF.

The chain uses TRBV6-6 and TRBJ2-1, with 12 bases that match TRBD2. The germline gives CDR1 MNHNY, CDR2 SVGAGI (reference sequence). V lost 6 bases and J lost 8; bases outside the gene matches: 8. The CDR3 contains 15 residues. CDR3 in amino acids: CASSSSGGALHEQFF. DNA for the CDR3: TGTGCCAGCAGCTCTAGCGGGGGGGCTTTGCATGAGCAGTTCTTC.

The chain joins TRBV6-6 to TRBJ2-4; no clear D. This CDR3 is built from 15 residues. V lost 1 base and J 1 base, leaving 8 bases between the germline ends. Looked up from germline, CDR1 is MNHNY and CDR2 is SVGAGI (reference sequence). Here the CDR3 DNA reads TGTGCCAGCAGTTACTGGCCTCGCGCCAAAAACATTCAGTACTTC. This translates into CASSYWPRAKNIQYF.

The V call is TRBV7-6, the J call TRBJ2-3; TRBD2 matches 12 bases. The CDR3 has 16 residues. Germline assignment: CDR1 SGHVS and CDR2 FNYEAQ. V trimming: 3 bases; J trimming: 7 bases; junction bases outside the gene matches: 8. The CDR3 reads CASSFTLAGGQNTQYF. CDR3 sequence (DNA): TGTGCCAGCAGCTTTACCCTAGCGGGAGGGCAAAATACGCAGTATTTT.

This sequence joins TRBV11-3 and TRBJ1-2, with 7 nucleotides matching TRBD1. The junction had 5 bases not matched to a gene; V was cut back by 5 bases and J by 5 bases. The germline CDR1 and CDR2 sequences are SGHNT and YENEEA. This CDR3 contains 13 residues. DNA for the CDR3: TGTGCCAGCAGCGAGACAGGGCTATATGGCTACACCTTC. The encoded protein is CASSETGLYGYTF. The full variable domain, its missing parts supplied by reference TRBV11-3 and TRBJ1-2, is EAGVVQSPRYKIIEKKQPVAFWCNPISGHNTLYWYLQNLGQGPELLIRYENEEAVDDSQLPKDRFSAERLKGVDSTLKIQPAELGDSAVYLCASSETGLYGYTFGSGTRLTVV.

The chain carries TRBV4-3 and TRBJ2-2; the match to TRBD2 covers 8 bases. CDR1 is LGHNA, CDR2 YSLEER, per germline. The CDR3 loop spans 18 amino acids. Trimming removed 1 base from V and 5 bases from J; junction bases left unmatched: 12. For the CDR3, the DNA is TGCGCCAGCAGCCAAGTTATGTTGGGGACTAGTGTTACCGGGGAGCTGTTTTTT. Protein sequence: CASSQVMLGTSVTGELFF.

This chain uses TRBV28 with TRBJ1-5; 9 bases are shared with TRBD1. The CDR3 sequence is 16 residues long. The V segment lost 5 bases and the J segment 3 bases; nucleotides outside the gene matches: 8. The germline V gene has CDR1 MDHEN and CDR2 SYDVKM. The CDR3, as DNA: TGTGCCAGCAGTACTCGAGACAGGGGGACCAATCAGCCCCAGCATTTT. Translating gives CASSTRDRGTNQPQHF. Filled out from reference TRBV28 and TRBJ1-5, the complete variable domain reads DVKVTQSSRYLVKRTGEKVFLECVQDMDHENMFWYRQDPGLGLRLIYFSYDVKMKEKGDIPEGYSVSREKKERFSLILESASTNQTSMYLCASSTRDRGTNQPQHFGDGTRLSIL.

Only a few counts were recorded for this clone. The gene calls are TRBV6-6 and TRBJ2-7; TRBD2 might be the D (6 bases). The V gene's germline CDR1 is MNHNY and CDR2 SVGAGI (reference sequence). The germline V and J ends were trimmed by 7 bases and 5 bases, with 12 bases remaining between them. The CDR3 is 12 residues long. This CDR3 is CASMAAGNEQYF. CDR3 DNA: TGTGCCAGCATGGCTGCGGGGAACGAGCAGTACTTC.